This passage covers 30 T cell receptor beta chains from one sample sequenced in a study of PD-1 blockade in mismatch repair-deficient tumors. Profiled with immunoSEQ multiplex PCR; TCRdb holds only in-frame clones, not every one. Of about 120,000 clones listed, roughly 80% were seen once; the top ten hold roughly 4.8%. The sample was peripheral blood, taken 60 to 65 weeks after starting pembrolizumab. Receptors were obtained from an adult with mismatch repair-deficient cancer.

This rearrangement joins TRBV7-9 to TRBJ1-4; possible D gene TRBD1, 5 bases. Germline CDR1 reads SEHNR; CDR2 reads FQNEAQ (reference sequence). V lost 1 base and J lost 14, with 11 bases in between. There are 12 residues in the CDR3. In DNA form, the CDR3 reads TGTGCCAGCAGCTTAGGCCAGCAGGGTCTGTTTTTT. Its translation: CASSLGQQGLFF.

V usage is TRBV28 and J usage is TRBJ1-4; the D is unclear. Germline loops: CDR1 MDHEN, CDR2 SYDVKM. CDR3 length equals 13 residues. Trimming took off 2 bases at V and 8 bases at J, with 9 bases between the two ends. The CDR3 loop reads CASSLPPLEKLFF. The CDR3 DNA reads TGTGCCAGCAGTTTACCCCCTTTGGAAAAACTGTTTTTT.

This chain links TRBV5-1 with TRBJ2-1; D ambiguous. This CDR3 has 14 residues. Trimming removed 0 bases from V and 9 bases from J, with 13 bases in between. Germline loops: CDR1 SGHRS, CDR2 YFSETQ. The CDR3 protein is CASSLEVPSGEQFF. CDR3 nucleotide sequence: TGCGCCAGCAGCTTGGAGGTGCCTTCGGGTGAGCAGTTCTTC.

The V call is TRBV5-4, the J call TRBJ2-5; the D gene is possibly TRBD2 (5 bases). The CDR3 runs to 13 residues. Trimming removed 3 bases at V and 5 bases at J, with 11 bases between. Per germline, CDR1 SGHNT and CDR2 YYREEE (reference sequence). In DNA form, the CDR3 reads TGTGCCAGCAGCTCCACTAGTGAGGAGACCCAGTACTTC. Its translation: CASSSTSEETQYF.

J is TRBJ1-3 and V is TRBV6-5, with 7 bases matching TRBD1. V dropped 0 bases and J dropped 3; count of bases not matched to a gene: 5. This CDR3 is 16 amino acids long. Germline V gives CDR1 MNHEY, CDR2 SVGAGI. The CDR3 protein is CASSYSQGVVGNTIYF. In DNA form, the CDR3 reads TGTGCCAGCAGTTACTCGCAGGGGGTGGTTGGAAACACCATATATTTT.

DNA of the CDR3: TGCGCCAGCAGCGGATCAAGGACAGGGGGCAATACGGGCGGGGAGCTGTTTTTT. Its protein product is CASSGSRTGGNTGGELFF. The rearrangement links TRBV5-1 to TRBJ2-2; 11 bases map to TRBD1. V gave up 4 bases and J gave up 7 bases; unmatched junction bases: 15. The length of the CDR3 is 18 residues. Per germline, CDR1 SGHRS and CDR2 YFSETQ.

The rearrangement uses TRBV19 and TRBJ2-5; no definite D call. V was trimmed by 3 bases and J by 5 bases, leaving 7 bases between them. The V gene's germline CDR1 is LNHDA and CDR2 SQIVND (reference sequence). CDR3 length: 12 residues. The CDR3 nucleotides read TGTGCCAGTAGTATTAATGGGGAGACCCAGTACTTC. Amino acid sequence: CASSINGETQYF.

V is TRBV11-2 and J is TRBJ2-1, with D tentatively TRBD2 (6 bases). V was clipped by 0 bases and J by 0 bases, with 6 bases between them. Germline CDR1 SGHAT, CDR2 FQNNGV. The CDR3 is 15 amino acids. This CDR3 reads CASSLERGSYNEQFF. The CDR3 DNA follows: TGTGCCAGCAGCTTAGAGCGGGGCTCCTACAATGAGCAGTTCTTC.

CDR3 sequence reads: CASSAGTSGSLGEQFF. The CDR3, as DNA: TGTGCCAGCAGTGCCGGGACTAGCGGGAGTCTAGGTGAGCAGTTCTTC. The chain couples TRBV7-3 to TRBJ2-1; the match to TRBD2 covers 14 bases. Germline V gives CDR1 SGHTA, CDR2 FQGTGA. CDR3 size: 16 residues. V shed 6 bases, J shed 9 bases, and the junction held 10 bases outside the gene matches.

The chain links TRBV27 to TRBJ2-7; 8 bases fit TRBD1. The trim removed 2 bases at V and 4 bases at J, leaving 4 bases unmatched. Germline loops: CDR1 MNHEY, CDR2 SMNVEV (reference sequence). The CDR3 totals 14 residues. CDR3 nucleotide sequence: TGTGCCAGCAGTTTAGGGCAGGGGGCATACGAGCAGTACTTC. Protein sequence: CASSLGQGAYEQYF.

The genes are TRBV9 and TRBJ2-7; D call uncertain. The V end lost 0 bases, the J end lost 0 bases, and 10 bases lay between the germline ends. This CDR3 is built from 15 residues. The germline V gene encodes CDR1 SGDLS and CDR2 YYNGEE. CDR3 region: CASSVDQTVSYEQYF. The CDR3 DNA is TGTGCCAGCAGCGTAGATCAGACGGTCTCCTACGAGCAGTACTTC.

V usage is TRBV27 and J usage is TRBJ2-5; TRBD1 aligns across 10 bases. The CDR3 covers 15 residues. Germline V lookup: CDR1 MNHEY, CDR2 SMNVEV (reference sequence). The trim removed 4 bases at V and 13 bases at J, leaving 15 bases unmatched. The CDR3 reads CASSSNRDRGRELYF. The CDR3, as DNA: TGTGCCAGCAGTTCAAACCGGGACAGGGGCCGCGAGTTGTACTTC.

This clone came up once. The chain is built from TRBV11-2 and TRBJ2-7; the match to TRBD2 covers 10 bases. This CDR3 spans 16 amino acids. Looked up from germline, CDR1 is SGHAT and CDR2 is FQNNGV. Trimming cost V 1 base and J 3 bases; bases outside gene matches: 6. In DNA form, the CDR3 reads TGTGCCAGCAGCTTAGCAACTAGCGGGACTGACTACGAGCAGTACTTC. Encoded protein: CASSLATSGTDYEQYF.

The V gene is TRBV5-4, the J gene TRBJ2-7; 10 bases fit TRBD1. The CDR3 has 15 residues. The V gene's germline CDR1 is SGHNT and CDR2 YYREEE (reference sequence). With V trimmed by 4 bases and J by 5 bases, 9 bases remained unmatched. The CDR3 protein is CASSQFATGGHEQYF. The DNA of the CDR3 is TGTGCCAGCAGCCAATTCGCGACAGGGGGCCACGAGCAGTACTTC.

The chain employs TRBV7-2 and TRBJ1-2; unclear D gene. Germline V gene lookup returns CDR1 SGHTA and CDR2 FQGNSA. The CDR3 totals 16 residues. The V end was cut by 1 base, the J end by 7 bases, with 19 bases between. The CDR3 sequence is CASSLDRAGGESGYTF. CDR3 sequence (DNA): TGTGCCAGCAGCTTAGACCGGGCAGGCGGGGAGAGTGGCTACACCTTC.

CDR3 loop: CASSQTGAGGELFF. The CDR3, as DNA: TGTGCCAGCAGCCAGACGGGAGCGGGCGGGGAGCTGTTTTTT. The rearrangement uses TRBV11-2 and TRBJ2-2, with TRBD2 as a possible D gene (6 bases). Per germline, CDR1 SGHAT and CDR2 FQNNGV. CDR3 length: 14 amino acids. V was clipped by 5 bases and J by 7 bases, with 14 bases between them.

V gene TRBV5-4 combines with J gene TRBJ2-2, with 14 nucleotides matching TRBD2. V dropped 4 bases and J dropped 4; count of bases not matched to a gene: 12. There are 19 residues in the CDR3. Germline V gene sequence: CDR1 SGHNT, CDR2 YYREEE (reference sequence). CDR3 bases: TGTGCCAGCAGCGGGGGGACTAGCGGGAGACCGCGAGGCACCGGGGAGCTGTTTTTT. Translating it yields CASSGGTSGRPRGTGELFF.

This chain uses TRBV7-2 with TRBJ2-5; 8 bases fit TRBD1. Trimming removed 0 bases from V and 5 bases from J; junction bases left unmatched: 8. The CDR3 sequence is 16 residues long. Germline lookup yields CDR1 SGHTA and CDR2 FQGNSA. The CDR3 bases are TGTGCCAGCAGCTTAGCTTCCAGGGGGCGCGCCGAGACCCAGTACTTC. It yields the protein CASSLASRGRAETQYF.

This chain uses TRBV5-4 with TRBJ2-2; 7 bases align to TRBD1. CDR3 length: 15 amino acids. CDR1 is SGHNT and CDR2 is YYREEE in the germline V gene (reference sequence). Germline trimming cut 4 bases from V and 1 base from J; bases unmatched to any gene: 4. The CDR3 protein is CASSADRRNTGELFF. Here the CDR3 DNA reads TGTGCCAGCAGCGCGGACAGGAGGAACACCGGGGAGCTGTTTTTT. Full variable domain (outside the CDR3, taken from reference TRBV5-4 and TRBJ2-2): ETGVTQSPTHLIKTRGQQVTLRCSSQSGHNTVSWYQQALGQGPQFIFQYYREEENGRGNFPPRFSGLQFPNYSSELNVNALELDDSALYLCASSADRRNTGELFFGEGSRLTVL.

The J gene is TRBJ2-7, the V gene TRBV7-9; D is unresolved. Germline V gives CDR1 SEHNR, CDR2 FQNEAQ (reference sequence). V gave up 1 base and J gave up 6 bases, with 16 bases separating them. There are 15 residues in the CDR3. For the CDR3, the DNA is TGTGCCAGCAGCTTAGATGCTGGGGTTTACGGCGAGCAGTACTTC. Residues: CASSLDAGVYGEQYF.

The rearrangement uses TRBV6-5 and TRBJ1-5; D is perhaps TRBD1 (6 bases). The CDR3 contains 14 residues. Deletions cut 0 bases from V and 6 bases from J, with 9 bases between. Germline-derived CDR1 and CDR2 are MNHEY and SVGAGI. CDR3: CASSYSGTLQPQHF. CDR3 nucleotide sequence: TGTGCCAGCAGTTACTCTGGGACACTTCAGCCCCAGCATTTT.

The gene calls are TRBV27 and TRBJ2-1, with a weak D call TRBD2 (5 bases). Per germline, CDR1 MNHEY and CDR2 SMNVEV (reference sequence). The CDR3 loop spans 13 amino acids. The germline V and J ends were trimmed by 7 bases and 4 bases, with 11 bases remaining between them. DNA for the CDR3: TGTGCCAGCAAATCGGGGTGGTACAATGAGCAGTTCTTC. Translated, it gives CASKSGWYNEQFF.

This clone has just one count. V gene TRBV11-1 combines with J gene TRBJ2-7; 11 nucleotides match TRBD2. This CDR3 has 15 amino acids. In germline, CDR1 is SGHAT, CDR2 FQDESV (reference sequence). The V gene end was trimmed by 5 bases and the J gene end by 5 bases; junction bases not matched to a gene: 8. The CDR3 nucleotides read TGTGCCAGCAGCCAAACTAGCGGGAGTGTCCACGAGCAGTACTTC. Translated, it gives CASSQTSGSVHEQYF.

This clone was recorded at least ten times. V gene TRBV6-1 combines with J gene TRBJ1-4; D is undetermined. V shed 1 base and J shed 8 bases, with 17 bases lying between them. This CDR3 is 16 amino acids long. Germline values: CDR1 MNHNS, CDR2 SASEGT. The CDR3 reads CASSEDLRGLVEKLFF. For the CDR3, the DNA is TGTGCCAGCAGTGAAGACCTCCGAGGCCTCGTGGAAAAACTGTTTTTT.

This chain connects TRBV4-1 to TRBJ2-7; possible D gene TRBD2, 6 bases. V lost 1 base and J lost 6, with 16 bases in between. Germline V gene data show CDR1 as MGHRA and CDR2 as YSYEKL. This CDR3 comprises 15 residues. CDR3 loop: CASSQVGGLPIEQYF. The DNA for the CDR3 is TGCGCCAGCAGCCAAGTCGGGGGACTCCCTATCGAGCAGTACTTC.

This chain links TRBV6-4 with TRBJ2-3; 8 bases are a match to TRBD1. This CDR3 contains 15 residues. Losses at the gene ends were 6 bases for V and 2 bases for J; bases not matched to a gene: 7. Germline assignment: CDR1 MRHNA and CDR2 SNTAGT. Written as DNA, the CDR3 is TGTGCCAGCAGACCGTCAGGGGGCCACACAGATACGCAGTATTTT. It is translated as CASRPSGGHTDTQYF.

This clone was counted a few times. The chain joins TRBV5-1 to TRBJ2-1, with 11 bases that match TRBD2. CDR1 and CDR2 (germline): SGHRS, YFSETQ. J lost 5 bases, V lost 4 bases, and 11 bases had no gene match. This CDR3 region has 17 residues. In nucleotides, the CDR3 is TGCGCCAGCAGCCCAACTTTGACTAGCGGGATGGACAATGAGCAGTTCTTC. Translated: CASSPTLTSGMDNEQFF. Combining the CDR3 with reference TRBV5-1 and TRBJ2-1 gives the whole variable domain KAGVTQTPRYLIKTRGQQVTLSCSPISGHRSVSWYQQTPGQGLQFLFEYFSETQRNKGNFPGRFSGRQFSNSRSEMNVSTLELGDSALYLCASSPTLTSGMDNEQFFGPGTRLTVL.

The V and J genes are TRBV7-9 and TRBJ1-3; D call uncertain. V was shortened by 0 bases and J by 4 bases, with 7 bases between the two germline ends. CDR3 size: 14 residues. Looked up from germline, CDR1 is SEHNR and CDR2 is FQNEAQ (reference sequence). The DNA for the CDR3 is TGTGCCAGCAGCTTAGCGTTCGGGGGAAACACCATATATTTT. Translated, it gives CASSLAFGGNTIYF.

The chain employs TRBV6-5 and TRBJ2-7; TRBD1 is a possible D gene (5 bases). The CDR3 contains 15 residues. CDR1 is MNHEY and CDR2 is SVGAGI in the germline V gene. V was pared by 0 bases and J by 5 bases, with 14 bases between. The CDR3 here is CASSYSDGRGNEQYF. The CDR3 coding sequence is TGTGCCAGCAGTTACTCGGATGGTAGGGGCAACGAGCAGTACTTC.

The chain is built from TRBV7-9 and TRBJ1-1, with unresolved D. The CDR3 extends over 13 amino acids. Between the trimmed V and J ends, which lost 5 bases and 1 base, there was a span of 8 bases. CDR1 is SEHNR, CDR2 FQNEAQ, per germline (reference sequence). For the CDR3, the DNA is TGTGCCAGCAGCCTTTGGGAGAACACTGAAGCTTTCTTT. It yields the protein CASSLWENTEAFF.